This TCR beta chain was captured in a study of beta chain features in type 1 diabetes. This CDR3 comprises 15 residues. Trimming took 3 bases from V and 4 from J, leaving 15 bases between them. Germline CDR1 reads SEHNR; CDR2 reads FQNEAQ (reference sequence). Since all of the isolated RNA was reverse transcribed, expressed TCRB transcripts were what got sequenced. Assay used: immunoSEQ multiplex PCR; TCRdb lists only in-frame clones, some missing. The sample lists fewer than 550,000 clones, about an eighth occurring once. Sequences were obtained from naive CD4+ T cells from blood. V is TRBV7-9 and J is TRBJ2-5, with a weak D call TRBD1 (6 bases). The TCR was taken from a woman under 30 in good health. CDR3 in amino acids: CASSLSGVQGETQYF. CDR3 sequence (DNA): TGTGCCAGCAGCTTGTCAGGGGTTCAAGGAGAGACCCAGTACTTC.